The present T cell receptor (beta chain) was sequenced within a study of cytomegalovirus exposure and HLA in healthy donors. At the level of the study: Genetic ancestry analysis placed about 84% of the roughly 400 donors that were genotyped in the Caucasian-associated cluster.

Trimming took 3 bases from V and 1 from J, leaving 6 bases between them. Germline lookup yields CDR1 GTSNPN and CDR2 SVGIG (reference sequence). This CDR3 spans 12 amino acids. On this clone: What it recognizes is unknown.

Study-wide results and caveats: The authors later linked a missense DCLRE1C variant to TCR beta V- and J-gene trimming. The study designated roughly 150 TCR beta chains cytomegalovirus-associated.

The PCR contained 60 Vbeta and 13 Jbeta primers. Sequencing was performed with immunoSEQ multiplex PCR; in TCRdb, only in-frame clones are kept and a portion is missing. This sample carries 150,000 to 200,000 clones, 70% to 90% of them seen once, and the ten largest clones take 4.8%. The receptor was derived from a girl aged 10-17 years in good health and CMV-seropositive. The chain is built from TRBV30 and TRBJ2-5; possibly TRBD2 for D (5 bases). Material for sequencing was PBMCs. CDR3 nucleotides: TGTGCCTGGAGGAGGGCCCAAGAGACCCAGTACTTC. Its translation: CAWRRAQETQYF.